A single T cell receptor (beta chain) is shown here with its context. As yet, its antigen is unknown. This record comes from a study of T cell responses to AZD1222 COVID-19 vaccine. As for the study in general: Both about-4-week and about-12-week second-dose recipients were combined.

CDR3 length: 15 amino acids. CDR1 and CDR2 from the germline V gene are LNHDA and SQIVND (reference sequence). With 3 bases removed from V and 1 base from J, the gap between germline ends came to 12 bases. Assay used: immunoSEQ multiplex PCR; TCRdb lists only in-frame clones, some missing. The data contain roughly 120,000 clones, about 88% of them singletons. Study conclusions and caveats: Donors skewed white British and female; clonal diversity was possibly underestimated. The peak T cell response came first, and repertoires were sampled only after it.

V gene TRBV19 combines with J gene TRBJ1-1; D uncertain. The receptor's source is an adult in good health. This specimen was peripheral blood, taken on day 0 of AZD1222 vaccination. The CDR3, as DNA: TGTGCCAGTAGTATTTCCGGGTTTGGGAACACTGAAGCTTTCTTT. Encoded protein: CASSISGFGNTEAFF.